The 19 T cell receptor beta chains below all came from one sample that was sequenced in a study of blood T cell repertoires in COVID-19. Libraries were prepared by immunoSEQ multiplex PCR; TCRdb keeps only in-frame clonotypes and omits some of them. The table shows 120,000 or so clones, with approximately 85% occurring only once. Sequenced sample: peripheral blood. These receptors all stem from a man aged 25-45 years with COVID-19, enrolled during active disease.

This chain uses TRBV2 with TRBJ1-6; TRBD1 is a possible D gene (6 bases). The germline gives CDR1 SNHLY, CDR2 FYNNEI. V shed 3 bases and J shed 0 bases, with 6 bases lying between them. The CDR3 has 15 amino acids. The CDR3, as DNA: TGTGCCAGCAGTGACAGGGGCTCCTATAATTCACCCCTCCACTTT. This encodes CASSDRGSYNSPLHF.

This clone was seen a handful of times. Written as DNA, the CDR3 is TGTGCCAGCAGCGCGGGTGGACGGAGCCCCTACGAGCAGTACTTC. This translates into CASSAGGRSPYEQYF. The chain recombines TRBV2 with TRBJ2-7; D perhaps matches TRBD2 (5 bases). V was pared by 6 bases and J by 2 bases, with 17 bases between. Germline values: CDR1 SNHLY, CDR2 FYNNEI. The CDR3 runs to 15 residues.

In nucleotides, the CDR3 is TGTGCCAGCAGCTCACTAGGGGGAAGCAATCAGCCCCAGCATTTT. Translating it yields CASSSLGGSNQPQHF. V is TRBV7-6 and J is TRBJ1-5; D is possibly TRBD1 (6 bases). This CDR3 spans 15 amino acids. Germline loops: CDR1 SGHVS, CDR2 FNYEAQ. Deletions cut 4 bases from V and 1 base from J, with 11 bases between. The complete variable domain, with remaining parts taken from reference TRBV7-6 and TRBJ1-5, reads GAGVSQSPRYKVTKRGQDVALRCDPISGHVSLYWYRQALGQGPEFLTYFNYEAQQDKSGLPNDRFSAERPEGSISTLTIQRTEQRDSAMYRCASSSLGGSNQPQHFGDGTRLSIL.

The V gene is TRBV11-2, the J gene TRBJ1-2; D possibly corresponds to TRBD1 (5 bases). V was clipped by 1 base and J by 4 bases, with 16 bases between them. CDR1 is SGHAT, CDR2 FQNNGV, per germline. This CDR3 contains 16 residues. This chain's CDR3 is CASSLAGSGYGYGYTF. CDR3 DNA: TGTGCCAGCAGCTTAGCCGGGTCAGGGTACGGCTATGGCTACACCTTC.

The chain joins TRBV7-9 to TRBJ1-1; D is ambiguous. Trimming removed 0 bases from V and 8 bases from J, with 7 bases in between. Germline assignment: CDR1 SEHNR and CDR2 FQNEAQ (reference sequence). The CDR3 extends over 12 amino acids. In DNA, the CDR3 is TGTGCCAGCAGCTTAGCGTCGACAGAAGCTTTCTTT. Translation: CASSLASTEAFF.

This clone has just one count. The chain carries TRBV5-1 and TRBJ1-5, with 7 nucleotides matching TRBD1. Trimming cost V 4 bases and J 3 bases; bases outside gene matches: 4. Germline V lookup: CDR1 SGHRS, CDR2 YFSETQ. The CDR3 covers 14 residues. The CDR3 spells CASSPGQDNQPQHF. CDR3 DNA sequence: TGCGCCAGCAGCCCTGGACAGGACAATCAGCCCCAGCATTTT.

This clone was picked up one time. The genes are TRBV24-1 and TRBJ1-2; TRBD1 agrees at 7 bases. The CDR3 has 17 amino acids. Germline V gene data show CDR1 as KGHDR and CDR2 as SFDVKD. The trim removed 4 bases at V and 4 bases at J, leaving 14 bases unmatched. In nucleotides, the CDR3 is TGTGCCACCAGTGACACCGAATCGGGACAGACTCTCTATGGCTACACCTTC. Encoded protein: CATSDTESGQTLYGYTF.

The genes are TRBV6-5 and TRBJ1-2; 12 bases map to TRBD1. Trimming removed 0 bases from V and 7 bases from J; junction bases left unmatched: 6. Germline V CDR1 and CDR2: MNHEY, SVGAGI. The CDR3 has 16 amino acids. CDR3 loop: CASSYSGTGGFFGYTF. The CDR3 bases are TGTGCCAGCAGTTACTCGGGGACAGGGGGCTTTTTTGGCTACACCTTC.

This clone was observed a handful of times. V is TRBV6-5 and J is TRBJ1-6, with D perhaps matching TRBD1 (6 bases). V shed 6 bases and J shed 4 bases, with 10 bases lying between them. Germline CDR1 reads MNHEY; CDR2 reads SVGAGI. The CDR3 consists of 14 residues. CDR3 sequence: CASRWTVYNSPLHF. The CDR3 region has the DNA TGTGCCAGCAGGTGGACAGTTTATAATTCACCCCTCCACTTT.

About this clone itself: Other DNA sequences within the sample encode an identical CDR3. The chain combines TRBV30 with TRBJ1-2; TRBD1 matches at 8 bases. J was trimmed by 4 bases and V by 1 base; bases with no gene match: 2. Germline V gene sequence: CDR1 GTSNPN, CDR2 SVGIG (reference sequence). The CDR3 runs to 13 residues. CDR3 in DNA: TGTGCCTGGAGTGCTGGGACAGGCTATGGCTACACCTTC. Its protein is CAWSAGTGYGYTF. The whole variable domain, filled in from reference TRBV30 and TRBJ1-2, reads SQTIHQWPATLVQPVGSPLSLECTVEGTSNPNLYWYRQAAGRGLQLLFYSVGIGQISSEVPQNLSASRPQDRQFILSSKKLLLSDSGFYLCAWSAGTGYGYTFGSGTRLTVV.

CDR3 bases: TGTGCCACAAAAGGACAGGGCGGTGGCTACACCTTC. This translates into CATKGQGGGYTF. The chain couples TRBV24-1 to TRBJ1-2; 8 bases map to TRBD1. The J segment lost 7 bases and the V segment lost 10 bases, leaving 7 bases of the junction unmatched. CDR3 size: 12 residues. Germline V CDR1 and CDR2: KGHDR, SFDVKD.

The gene calls are TRBV5-8 and TRBJ2-5; 7 nucleotides agree with TRBD1. This CDR3 is built from 15 residues. V shed 2 bases, J shed 2 bases, and the junction held 6 bases outside the gene matches. Germline V gives CDR1 SGHTS, CDR2 YDEGEE. CDR3 in amino acids: CASSLGQDSQETQYF. Here the CDR3 DNA reads TGTGCCAGCAGCTTAGGACAGGACTCGCAAGAGACCCAGTACTTC.

The chain has TRBV5-1 and TRBJ2-1, with 8 bases aligning to TRBD2. Germline V gene data show CDR1 as SGHRS and CDR2 as YFSETQ. V shed 1 base, J shed 0 bases, and the junction held 3 bases outside the gene matches. CDR3 size: 16 residues. This CDR3 reads CASSLTSGSSYNEQFF. The CDR3, as DNA: TGCGCCAGCAGCTTGACAAGCGGGAGCTCCTACAATGAGCAGTTCTTC.

The CDR3 DNA reads as TGTGCCAGCAGTTTACGAAGGACAGCATACACTGAAGCTTTCTTT. This sequence encodes CASSLRRTAYTEAFF. V gene TRBV28 combines with J gene TRBJ1-1, with a weak D call TRBD1 (6 bases). The germline CDR1 and CDR2 sequences are MDHEN and SYDVKM. CDR3 size: 15 residues. Trimming cost V 2 bases and J 3 bases, with 13 bases left between them.

The chain couples TRBV18 to TRBJ2-5; TRBD2 matches 8 bases. The CDR3 has 14 residues. Germline CDR1 reads KGHSH; CDR2 reads LQKENI. Unmatched junction bases numbered 8, after V lost 6 bases and J lost 5 bases. The CDR3 region has the DNA TGTGCCAGCTCGCCCTCGGGGGGGCTGGAGACCCAGTACTTC. The encoded protein is CASSPSGGLETQYF. The variable domain in full, completed from reference TRBV18 and TRBJ2-5, reads NAGVMQNPRHLVRRRGQEARLRCSPMKGHSHVYWYRQLPEEGLKFMVYLQKENIIDESGMPKERFSAEFPKEGPSILRIQQVVRGDSAAYFCASSPSGGLETQYFGPGTRLLVL.

This chain uses TRBV9 with TRBJ1-1, with a possible D match to TRBD1 (6 bases). V was pared by 3 bases and J by 6 bases, with 18 bases between. The germline gives CDR1 SGDLS, CDR2 YYNGEE. The CDR3 sequence is 15 residues long. The CDR3 nucleotides are TGTGCCAGCAGCGGACGACAGGAGCGTAGCGCTGAAGCTTTCTTT. Its translation is CASSGRQERSAEAFF.

The chain links TRBV28 to TRBJ1-5; 7 positions agree with TRBD1. V lost 4 bases to trimming and J lost 4 bases; unmatched junction nucleotides: 4. Germline lookup yields CDR1 MDHEN and CDR2 SYDVKM. The CDR3 has 14 residues. CDR3: CASSSGGSNQPQHF. Here the CDR3 DNA reads TGTGCCAGCAGTTCAGGGGGATCAAATCAGCCCCAGCATTTT.

This rearrangement joins TRBV24-1 to TRBJ2-1, with 7 positions matching TRBD1. The J segment lost 5 bases and the V segment lost 4 bases, leaving 7 bases of the junction unmatched. The CDR3 has 15 residues. Germline V CDR1 and CDR2: KGHDR, SFDVKD. CDR3 bases: TGTGCCACCAGTGAGACCGACAGGGTAGACAATGAGCAGTTCTTC. Translated: CATSETDRVDNEQFF.

The chain is built from TRBV7-2 and TRBJ2-2, with D possibly matching TRBD1 (6 bases). This CDR3 region has 17 residues. Between the trimmed V and J ends, which lost 5 bases and 7 bases, there was a span of 23 bases. Germline CDR1 reads SGHTA; CDR2 reads FQGNSA. The CDR3 sequence: CASSPARDTAFRGELFF. The CDR3, as DNA: TGTGCCAGCAGCCCAGCGAGGGACACCGCTTTCCGCGGGGAGCTGTTTTTT.